These 11 T cell receptor beta chains came from one sample sequenced in a study of early stage breast cancer tumors. Assay: immunoSEQ multiplex PCR; the TCRdb copy retains only in-frame clones and omits some. This table holds tens of thousands of clones, about 83% found once. Sequencing used blood. The source is a person aged 25 to 39 with breast cancer.

CDR3 sequence (DNA): TGTGCCAGTAGTATTCCTCCATTAGGAGAGCAGTACTTC. It specifies CASSIPPLGEQYF. This chain links TRBV19 with TRBJ2-7, with D unresolved. This CDR3 comprises 13 residues. Germline V CDR1 and CDR2: LNHDA, SQIVND (reference sequence). The V and J ends lost 3 bases and 7 bases respectively, with 13 bases between them.

The chain uses TRBV10-3 and TRBJ1-2, with 7 bases matching TRBD1. The CDR3 extends over 14 amino acids. Germline V gene lookup returns CDR1 ENHRY and CDR2 SYGVKD. V dropped 3 bases and J dropped 6; count of bases not matched to a gene: 7. The CDR3 loop is CAISEGGGFNGYTF. CDR3 nucleotides: TGTGCCATCAGTGAAGGAGGGGGCTTCAATGGCTACACCTTC.

The genes are TRBV5-4 and TRBJ1-2; D may be TRBD1 (6 bases). The CDR3 consists of 15 residues. Germline V lookup: CDR1 SGHNT, CDR2 YYREEE (reference sequence). V shed 4 bases and J shed 5 bases, with 18 bases lying between them. In nucleotides, the CDR3 is TGTGCCAGCAGCGGGGGAGGACAGACGCTTTATGGCTACACCTTC. The encoded protein is CASSGGGQTLYGYTF.

This clone was seen once. The CDR3 DNA reads as TGCGCCAGCAGACTCGGCGCGACTAGCGGATACAATGAGCAGTTCTTC. This gives the protein CASRLGATSGYNEQFF. This chain links TRBV4-1 with TRBJ2-1; 9 bases are a match to TRBD2. Losses at the gene ends were 6 bases for V and 4 bases for J; bases not matched to a gene: 10. The CDR3 totals 16 residues. Germline loops: CDR1 MGHRA, CDR2 YSYEKL.

In this sample, this clone turned up once. The rearrangement links TRBV6-1 to TRBJ2-1; no reliable D call. CDR1 and CDR2 (germline): MNHNS, SASEGT. The ends were cut back, 7 bases at V and 8 bases at J, with 15 bases in the middle. The CDR3 runs 13 residues. The DNA for the CDR3 is TGTGCCAGCACGGGTGCGGTATTCGATGAGCAGTTCTTC. Translated: CASTGAVFDEQFF.

The chain couples TRBV5-1 to TRBJ1-3, with a possible D match to TRBD1 (5 bases). This CDR3 comprises 16 residues. CDR1 and CDR2 from the germline V gene are SGHRS and YFSETQ. V lost 0 bases, J lost 4 bases, and 14 bases lay in between. The CDR3 loop is CASSLAGSGGGNTIYF. For the CDR3, the DNA is TGCGCCAGCAGCTTGGCAGGGTCCGGTGGGGGAAACACCATATATTTT.

The V gene is TRBV7-8, the J gene TRBJ1-1; no firm D call. The germline gives CDR1 SGHVS, CDR2 FQNEAQ. V dropped 1 base and J dropped 7 bases, with 13 bases sitting between them. CDR3 length: 14 amino acids. The CDR3 is CASSLGLAGREAFF. In DNA form, the CDR3 reads TGTGCCAGCAGCTTAGGTTTAGCCGGGCGTGAAGCTTTCTTT. The full variable domain, rest sourced from reference TRBV7-8 and TRBJ1-1, is GAGVSQSPRYKVAKRGQDVALRCDPISGHVSLFWYQQALGQGPEFLTYFQNEAQLDKSGLPSDRFFAERPEGSVSTLKIQRTQQEDSAVYLCASSLGLAGREAFFGQGTRLTVV.

The chain uses TRBV11-2 and TRBJ2-5, with TRBD2 matching over 10 bases. Germline CDR1 and CDR2: SGHAT and FQNNGV. The CDR3 is 17 residues long. Trimming took 6 bases from V and 0 from J; bases not matched to a gene: 10. The CDR3 here is CASSLGLAAMYQETQYF. In DNA form, the CDR3 reads TGTGCCAGCAGTCTCGGACTAGCGGCCATGTACCAAGAGACCCAGTACTTC. The full variable domain, completed using reference TRBV11-2 and TRBJ2-5, is EAGVAQSPRYKIIEKRQSVAFWCNPISGHATLYWYQQILGQGPKLLIQFQNNGVVDDSQLPKDRFSAERLKGVDSTLKIQPAKLEDSAVYLCASSLGLAAMYQETQYFGPGTRLLVL.

This clone was seen just once. The CDR3 protein is CASSFKKTAVYEQYF. The CDR3 bases are TGTGCCAGCAGTTTTAAAAAGACGGCTGTCTACGAGCAGTACTTC. The chain has TRBV27 and TRBJ2-7, with D uncertain. Germline CDR1 is MNHEY and CDR2 is SMNVEV (reference sequence). The CDR3 spans 15 residues. V was shortened by 3 bases and J by 3 bases, with 15 bases between the two germline ends.

This chain links TRBV6-5 with TRBJ1-2; 7 nucleotides line up with TRBD1. Germline assignment: CDR1 MNHEY and CDR2 SVGAGI. V dropped 3 bases and J dropped 8; count of bases not matched to a gene: 6. CDR3 length: 13 residues. Here the CDR3 DNA reads TGTGCCAGCAGTTATGCAGGGGGATTCGGCTACACCTTC. This gives the protein CASSYAGGFGYTF.

The genes are TRBV29-1 and TRBJ2-5; perhaps TRBD1 as D (5 bases). The V end lost 1 base, the J end lost 2 bases, and 26 bases lay between the germline ends. CDR3 length: 19 amino acids. Germline CDR1 SQVTM, CDR2 ANQGSEA. The CDR3 protein is CSVEGIDSVRGQLQETQYF. Here the CDR3 DNA reads TGCAGCGTTGAAGGAATTGACTCAGTAAGGGGCCAATTACAAGAGACCCAGTACTTC.